The 23 T cell receptor beta chains reported below all come from one sample, sequenced in a study of blood T cell repertoires in COVID-19. The assay was immunoSEQ multiplex PCR, and TCRdb's table has in-frame clones only and misses some. The sample includes around 250,000 clones, approximately 84% of them seen just once. The source material was PBMCs or T cells enriched from blood (not recorded which). Source of these receptors: a man aged 35 to 55 who had recovered from COVID-19.

This chain connects TRBV11-1 to TRBJ2-1, with D perhaps matching TRBD1 (5 bases). This CDR3 is built from 14 residues. V gave up 5 bases and J gave up 4 bases, with 12 bases separating them. Germline values: CDR1 SGHAT, CDR2 FQDESV (reference sequence). Here the CDR3 reads CASSPRAGYNEQFF. DNA of the CDR3: TGTGCCAGCAGCCCTCGGGCAGGGTACAATGAGCAGTTCTTC. The full variable domain, its missing parts supplied by reference TRBV11-1 and TRBJ2-1, is EAEVAQSPRYKITEKSQAVAFWCDPISGHATLYWYRQILGQGPELLVQFQDESVVDDSQLPKDRFSAERLKGVDSTLKIQPAELGDSAMYLCASSPRAGYNEQFFGPGTRLTVL.

The V call is TRBV7-6, the J call TRBJ1-1; unclear D gene. Germline V gene data show CDR1 as SGHVS and CDR2 as FNYEAQ. V was clipped by 1 base and J by 6 bases, with 12 bases between them. The CDR3 is made up of 14 amino acids. The CDR3 DNA reads TGTGCCAGCAGCTTAGAGTCGGGTCGCGCTGAAGCTTTCTTT. This codes for CASSLESGRAEAFF.

This clone has at least ten counts. V gene TRBV5-1 combines with J gene TRBJ2-7; 9 positions match TRBD1. The CDR3 covers 15 residues. Germline V gene data show CDR1 as SGHRS and CDR2 as YFSETQ. V dropped 0 bases and J dropped 4; count of bases not matched to a gene: 5. CDR3 residues: CASSLGQGERYEQYF. DNA of the CDR3: TGCGCCAGCAGCTTGGGACAGGGGGAAAGGTACGAGCAGTACTTC.

This clone appeared once. This chain connects TRBV7-2 to TRBJ2-5, with D tentatively TRBD2 (6 bases). The CDR3 runs 16 residues. The germline CDR1 and CDR2 sequences are SGHTA and FQGNSA. Trimming cost V 1 base and J 1 base, with 13 bases left between them. CDR3 residues: CASSLGPSVGQETQYF. The CDR3 DNA is TGTGCCAGCAGCTTAGGACCTAGCGTCGGCCAAGAGACCCAGTACTTC.

The rearrangement joins TRBV29-1 to TRBJ1-1, with 7 positions matching TRBD1. Looked up from germline, CDR1 is SQVTM and CDR2 is ANQGSEA. The CDR3 length is 13 residues. Trimming removed 5 bases from V and 4 bases from J; junction bases left unmatched: 7. In DNA form, the CDR3 reads TGCAGCGTTTTAGTCGACAGGGCCACTGAAGCTTTCTTT. This codes for CSVLVDRATEAFF.

This rearrangement joins TRBV18 to TRBJ1-1, with TRBD1 matching over 7 bases. The CDR3 contains 15 residues. The ends lost 3 bases at V and 11 bases at J; junction bases unmatched: 15. Germline V gene data show CDR1 as KGHSH and CDR2 as LQKENI. CDR3 region: CASSPIRTGDVDAFF. The DNA for the CDR3 is TGTGCCAGCTCACCGATCAGAACAGGGGACGTTGACGCTTTCTTT.

This chain joins TRBV4-3 and TRBJ2-6; D may be TRBD2 (6 bases). Looked up from germline, CDR1 is LGHNA and CDR2 is YSLEER. The CDR3 covers 16 residues. The V and J ends lost 0 bases and 2 bases respectively, with 8 bases between them. The CDR3 loop is CASSQDGTAGANVLTF. The CDR3, as DNA: TGCGCCAGCAGCCAAGATGGGACTGCTGGGGCCAACGTCCTGACTTTC.

The chain combines TRBV4-3 with TRBJ1-1; 8 bases are a match to TRBD1. The germline CDR1 and CDR2 sequences are LGHNA and YSLEER. The trim removed 4 bases at V and 1 base at J, leaving 2 bases unmatched. CDR3 length: 14 amino acids. The CDR3 is CASSRGTGNTEAFF. In nucleotides, the CDR3 is TGCGCCAGCAGCCGCGGGACAGGGAACACTGAAGCTTTCTTT.

The V call is TRBV2, the J call TRBJ2-3; 10 positions match TRBD2. CDR1 SNHLY and CDR2 FYNNEI come from the germline V gene. This CDR3 region has 15 residues. Trimming took 5 bases from V and 3 from J; bases not matched to a gene: 5. The CDR3 region is CASSFLAGATDTQYF. DNA for the CDR3: TGTGCCAGCAGTTTTCTAGCGGGAGCTACAGATACGCAGTATTTT.

The chain is built from TRBV21-1 and TRBJ1-2; no check of the table's D call, TRBD1, against the DNA was made. TRBV21-1 is a pseudogene. The CDR3 length is 17 residues. CDR3 region: CASSKKWVGHPLYGYTF. The CDR3 region has the DNA TGTGCCAGCAGCAAAAAGTGGGTGGGACATCCCCTCTATGGCTACACCTTC.

This clone was picked up one time. The chain couples TRBV7-9 to TRBJ2-7; a possible D gene is TRBD2 (5 bases). There are 13 residues in the CDR3. The germline V gene has CDR1 SEHNR and CDR2 FQNEAQ (reference sequence). Trimming stripped 3 bases from V and 4 bases from J, with 10 bases between. In DNA form, the CDR3 reads TGTGCCAGCAGCTTTCTCGGGGAGTACGAGCAGTACTTC. Amino acid sequence: CASSFLGEYEQYF. Looking up the rest from reference TRBV7-9 and TRBJ2-7 gives the full variable domain: DTGVSQNPRHKITKRGQNVTFRCDPISEHNRLYWYRQTLGQGPEFLTYFQNEAQLEKSRLLSDRFSAERPKGSFSTLEIQRTEQGDSAMYLCASSFLGEYEQYFGPGTRLTVT.

The chain combines TRBV18 with TRBJ1-5; tentatively, D is TRBD1 (6 bases). CDR1 is KGHSH, CDR2 LQKENI, per germline. The ends were cut back, 6 bases at V and 5 bases at J, with 17 bases in the middle. The CDR3 sequence is 15 residues long. The DNA for the CDR3 is TGTGCCAGCTCCCGGCAAGCAGGGGCAGATCAGCCCCAGCATTTT. Translated: CASSRQAGADQPQHF.

The CDR3 loop reads CASSLDRPETQYF. The CDR3 nucleotides read TGTGCCAGCAGCCTTGACAGGCCGGAGACCCAGTACTTC. V gene TRBV28 combines with J gene TRBJ2-5; a weak D match, TRBD1 (6 bases). Per germline, CDR1 MDHEN and CDR2 SYDVKM. The CDR3 is made up of 13 amino acids. V was pared by 6 bases and J by 5 bases, with 13 bases between.

About this clone: An end of the junction does not agree with germline; a read error may underlie this. The V gene is TRBV28, the J gene TRBJ2-7; TRBD1 might be the D (5 bases). This CDR3 is 13 amino acids long. Germline V lookup: CDR1 MDHEN, CDR2 SYDVKM. The CDR3 here is CASSPGFKYERYF. Here the CDR3 DNA reads TGTGCCAGCAGTCCAGGGTTTAAGTACGAGCGGTACTTC. The full variable domain, its missing parts supplied by reference TRBV28 and TRBJ2-7, is DVKVTQSSRYLVKRTGEKVFLECVQDMDHENMFWYRQDPGLGLRLIYFSYDVKMKEKGDIPEGYSVSREKKERFSLILESASTNQTSMYLCASSPGFKYERYFGPGTRLTVT.

The rearrangement joins TRBV2 to TRBJ1-2, with 9 bases fitting TRBD1. The V gene end was trimmed by 6 bases and the J gene end by 7 bases; junction bases not matched to a gene: 6. The CDR3 is made up of 13 amino acids. Germline V CDR1 and CDR2: SNHLY, FYNNEI. In DNA, the CDR3 is TGTGCCAGCAGGAAGGGACAGGGACTTGGCTACACCTTC. It is translated as CASRKGQGLGYTF.

This clone was counted once. V is TRBV2 and J is TRBJ1-1; 8 bases are a match to TRBD1. Germline V gives CDR1 SNHLY, CDR2 FYNNEI. Trimming removed 4 bases from V and 2 bases from J; junction bases left unmatched: 3. This CDR3 is built from 14 residues. CDR3 nucleotide sequence: TGTGCCAGCAGTGGGACAGGGAAAAACACTGAAGCTTTCTTT. This codes for CASSGTGKNTEAFF.

The chain employs TRBV28 and TRBJ2-5; 12 bases agree with TRBD2. Germline V lookup: CDR1 MDHEN, CDR2 SYDVKM. The CDR3 consists of 18 residues. The J segment lost 0 bases and the V segment lost 10 bases, leaving 15 bases of the junction unmatched. CDR3 DNA sequence: TGTGCCACCCAACCGGGACTAGCGGGCTTTGGGTACCAAGAGACCCAGTACTTC. Its protein is CATQPGLAGFGYQETQYF.

The chain has TRBV4-1 and TRBJ2-7; 10 bases map to TRBD1. CDR1 and CDR2 from the germline V gene are MGHRA and YSYEKL. The V segment lost 2 bases and the J segment 4 bases; nucleotides outside the gene matches: 8. The CDR3 covers 16 residues. Here the CDR3 DNA reads TGCGCCAGCAGCCAAATCTTCACGGGACAGGGGTACGAGCAGTACTTC. It specifies CASSQIFTGQGYEQYF.

The chain uses TRBV7-3 and TRBJ2-3; 8 nucleotides line up with TRBD2. The CDR3 has 14 residues. Germline CDR1 is SGHTA and CDR2 is FQGTGA. V gave up 5 bases and J gave up 4 bases; unmatched junction bases: 5. The CDR3 here is CASSVGTRADTQYF. Written as DNA, the CDR3 is TGTGCCAGCAGCGTCGGGACTAGAGCAGATACGCAGTATTTT.

V and J are TRBV3-1 (or the pseudogene TRBV3-2) and TRBJ2-7; the D gene is possibly TRBD2 (6 bases). This CDR3 is built from 13 residues. Germline V gene data show CDR1 as LGHDT and CDR2 as YNNKEL (reference sequence). Deletions cut 4 bases from V and 3 bases from J, with 10 bases between. CDR3 sequence: CASSPGTGYEQYF. In DNA, the CDR3 is TGTGCCAGCAGCCCCGGGACTGGCTACGAGCAGTACTTC.

This sequence joins TRBV30 and TRBJ1-1; 7 nucleotides agree with TRBD1. The CDR3 has 15 amino acids. The germline V gene has CDR1 GTSNPN and CDR2 SVGIG (reference sequence). The V and J ends lost 4 bases and 7 bases, in that order; junction bases with no gene match: 15. The CDR3 sequence: CAWILSNPGQSEAFF. CDR3 sequence (DNA): TGTGCCTGGATTCTCTCTAATCCGGGACAGAGTGAAGCTTTCTTT. Based on the CDR3 plus reference TRBV30 and TRBJ1-1, the full variable domain is SQTIHQWPATLVQPVGSPLSLECTVEGTSNPNLYWYRQAAGRGLQLLFYSVGIGQISSEVPQNLSASRPQDRQFILSSKKLLLSDSGFYLCAWILSNPGQSEAFFGQGTRLTVV.

The CDR3 here is CASSAAGLNTEAFF. The CDR3 DNA follows: TGTGCCAGCAGTGCGGCCGGTCTTAACACTGAAGCTTTCTTT. This chain uses TRBV5-5 with TRBJ1-1; D ambiguous. The CDR3 has 14 residues. V lost 5 bases and J lost 2, with 13 bases in between. Per the germline V gene, CDR1 is SGHKS and CDR2 is YYEKEE (reference sequence).

The genes are TRBV7-8 and TRBJ2-2; TRBD2 matches 11 bases. This CDR3 has 15 residues. V lost 7 bases to trimming and J lost 4 bases; unmatched junction nucleotides: 5. CDR1 and CDR2 from the germline V gene are SGHVS and FQNEAQ. In DNA form, the CDR3 reads TGTGCCAGCACCGGACTAGCGGGCCTCACCGGGGAGCTGTTTTTT. This sequence encodes CASTGLAGLTGELFF.